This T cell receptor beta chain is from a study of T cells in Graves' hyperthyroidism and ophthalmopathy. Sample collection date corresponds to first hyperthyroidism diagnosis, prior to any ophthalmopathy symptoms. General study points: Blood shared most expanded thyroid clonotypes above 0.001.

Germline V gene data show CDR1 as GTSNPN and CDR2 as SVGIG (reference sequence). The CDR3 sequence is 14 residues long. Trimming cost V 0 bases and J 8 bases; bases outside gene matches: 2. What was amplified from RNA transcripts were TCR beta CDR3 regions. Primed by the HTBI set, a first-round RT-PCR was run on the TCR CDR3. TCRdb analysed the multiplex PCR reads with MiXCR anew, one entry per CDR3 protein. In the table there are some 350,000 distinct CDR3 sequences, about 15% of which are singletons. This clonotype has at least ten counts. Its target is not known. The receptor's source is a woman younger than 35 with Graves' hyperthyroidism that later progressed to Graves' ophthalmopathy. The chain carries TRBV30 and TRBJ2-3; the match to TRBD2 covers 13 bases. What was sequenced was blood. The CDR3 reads CAWSVGLAGTTQYF. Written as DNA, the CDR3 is TGTGCCTGGAGTGTGGGACTAGCGGGAACTACGCAGTATTTT.